This T cell receptor (beta chain) originates from a study of T cells after yellow fever vaccination. Overall study results and limits: The booster response re-showed most primary clones: 95% to 96% CD4, approximately 85% CD8. Highly abundant clonotypes carried over from the bulk population could end up in FACS-sorted repertoires as contaminants.

Comments on this clonotype: Its antigen is as yet unknown.

TCRdb re-called the 5' RACE reads through MiXCR, storing one row per CDR3 protein. The sample includes approximately 450,000 distinct CDR3 sequences, about 17% of them seen just once. The CDR3 consists of 16 residues. The V end was cut by 3 bases, the J end by 0 bases, with 14 bases between. The starting material was PBMCs, obtained before the yellow fever booster vaccination. This chain uses TRBV12-3 or TRBV12-4 with TRBJ1-1; D uncertain. The TCR sequence derives from a man between 18 and 35 years old who received the YFV17D yellow fever vaccine. CDR3 in DNA: TGTGCCAGCAGTTTCGGGATGGACGGAATGAACACTGAAGCTTTCTTT. Translation: CASSFGMDGMNTEAFF.